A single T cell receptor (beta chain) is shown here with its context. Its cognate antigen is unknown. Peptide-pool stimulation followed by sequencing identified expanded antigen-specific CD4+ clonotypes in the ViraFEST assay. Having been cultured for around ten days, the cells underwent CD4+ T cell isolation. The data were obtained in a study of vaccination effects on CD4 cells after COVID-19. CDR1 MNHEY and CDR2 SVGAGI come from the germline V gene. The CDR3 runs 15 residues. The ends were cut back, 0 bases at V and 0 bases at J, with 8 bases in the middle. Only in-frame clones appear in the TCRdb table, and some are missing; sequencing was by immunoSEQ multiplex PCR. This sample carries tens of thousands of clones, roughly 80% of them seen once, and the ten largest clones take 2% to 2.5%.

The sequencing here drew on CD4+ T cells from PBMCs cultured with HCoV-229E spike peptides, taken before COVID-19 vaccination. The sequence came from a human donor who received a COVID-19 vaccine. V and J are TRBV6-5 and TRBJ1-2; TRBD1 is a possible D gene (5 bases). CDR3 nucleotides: TGTGCCAGCAGTTACTCGACAGTAGCTAACTATGGCTACACCTTC. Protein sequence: CASSYSTVANYGYTF.